These 17 T cell receptor beta chains share one sample of origin, sequenced in a study of cytomegalovirus exposure and HLA in healthy donors. PCR primers comprised 60 Vbeta and 13 Jbeta primers. The repertoire was sequenced with immunoSEQ multiplex PCR; TCRdb's copy has only in-frame clones and lacks some. The sample table sets out about 79,000 clones. The specimen was PBMCs. The source is a man aged 30 to 45 in good health and CMV-seronegative.

The chain is built from TRBV28 and TRBJ1-2; 9 bases line up with TRBD1. The CDR3 is made up of 15 amino acids. Germline CDR1 reads MDHEN; CDR2 reads SYDVKM. After removal of 5 bases from V and 1 base from J, the junction contained 5 bases not matched to a gene. This chain's CDR3 is CASSGRDRDNYGYTF. CDR3 bases: TGTGCCAGCAGTGGCCGGGACAGGGATAACTATGGCTACACCTTC.

This chain joins TRBV29-1 and TRBJ1-1, with D maybe TRBD1 (5 bases). The CDR3 is 11 amino acids. The V and J ends lost 3 bases and 5 bases respectively, with 7 bases between them. Germline lookup yields CDR1 SQVTM and CDR2 ANQGSEA. The CDR3: CSVEGGTEAFF. Written as DNA, the CDR3 is TGCAGCGTTGAGGGGGGGACTGAAGCTTTCTTT.

This chain uses TRBV19 with TRBJ2-2; 10 bases are shared with TRBD1. Germline assignment: CDR1 LNHDA and CDR2 SQIVND (reference sequence). The length of the CDR3 is 16 residues. J was trimmed by 8 bases and V by 1 base; bases with no gene match: 7. CDR3 region: CASSIVGQGGSGELFF. The CDR3 DNA reads as TGTGCCAGTAGTATAGTAGGACAGGGGGGTTCGGGGGAGCTGTTTTTT.

This sequence joins TRBV19 and TRBJ1-4; 11 bases match TRBD1. The V gene end was trimmed by 5 bases and the J gene end by 8 bases; junction bases not matched to a gene: 7. This CDR3 region has 15 residues. CDR1 is LNHDA, CDR2 SQIVND, per germline (reference sequence). Here the CDR3 DNA reads TGTGCCAGTAGTCGCCGGGACAGGGGGAGGGAAAAACTGTTTTTT. Protein: CASSRRDRGREKLFF.

The chain employs TRBV5-5 and TRBJ1-5, with D maybe TRBD1 (5 bases). The length of the CDR3 is 14 residues. CDR1 and CDR2 (germline): SGHKS, YYEKEE (reference sequence). V lost 5 bases and J 3 bases, leaving 12 bases between the germline ends. Here the CDR3 DNA reads TGTGCCAGCAGAGGGTCAGGGCTCAATCAGCCCCAGCATTTT. Translation: CASRGSGLNQPQHF.

The J gene is TRBJ2-7, the V gene TRBV2, with D perhaps matching TRBD2 (6 bases). Trimming left V 2 bases short and J 3 bases short, with 14 bases between. This CDR3 has 15 residues. Germline assignment: CDR1 SNHLY and CDR2 FYNNEI. The CDR3 coding sequence is TGTGCCAGCAGTGAACGTTGGGGGGACGGCTACGAGCAGTACTTC. Translated: CASSERWGDGYEQYF.

The chain carries TRBV5-4 and TRBJ1-1, with D perhaps matching TRBD1 (5 bases). The CDR3 is 16 residues long. Trimming removed 0 bases at V and 1 base at J, with 13 bases between. CDR1 SGHNT and CDR2 YYREEE come from the germline V gene (reference sequence). The CDR3 DNA follows: TGTGCCAGCAGCTTGGGCGGGGGGTCCGGGAACACTGAAGCTTTCTTT. Residues: CASSLGGGSGNTEAFF.

V and J are TRBV18 and TRBJ1-5; a weak D match, TRBD1 (6 bases). The CDR3 has 16 residues. V lost 4 bases to trimming and J lost 1 base, with 14 bases between them. Germline V CDR1 and CDR2: KGHSH, LQKENI. This CDR3 reads CASSLAAGTSNQPQHF. The CDR3 nucleotides are TGTGCCAGCTCACTAGCCGCCGGGACAAGCAATCAGCCCCAGCATTTT.

The chain combines TRBV4-1 with TRBJ2-3, with a weak D call TRBD1 (5 bases). CDR3 size: 15 residues. The germline V gene encodes CDR1 MGHRA and CDR2 YSYEKL. Between the trimmed V and J ends, which lost 1 base and 2 bases, there was a span of 10 bases. CDR3 in amino acids: CASSQVGLYTDTQYF. The CDR3 DNA is TGCGCCAGCAGCCAAGTGGGGCTCTACACAGATACGCAGTATTTT.

V is TRBV30 and J is TRBJ2-7, with 8 bases identical to TRBD2. CDR3 size: 15 residues. Unmatched junction bases numbered 7, after V lost 0 bases and J lost 3 bases. CDR1 is GTSNPN, CDR2 SVGIG, per germline (reference sequence). For the CDR3, the DNA is TGTGCCTGGAGTGTACTGGGCGGGGGGAACTACGAGCAGTACTTC. Its protein product is CAWSVLGGGNYEQYF.

This chain uses TRBV7-2 with TRBJ1-1; a weak D match, TRBD1 (6 bases). The V gene's germline CDR1 is SGHTA and CDR2 FQGNSA. V lost 2 bases to trimming and J lost 11 bases, with 15 bases between them. This CDR3 spans 13 amino acids. CDR3 sequence: CASSLRGNLEAFF. The CDR3 DNA reads TGTGCCAGCAGCTTAAGGGGGAATCTTGAGGCTTTCTTT.

The chain joins TRBV6-9 to TRBJ2-7; 7 bases line up with TRBD1. The CDR3 length is 18 residues. The V gene's germline CDR1 is MNHGY and CDR2 SVAAGI. V was pared by 5 bases and J by 4 bases, with 20 bases of the junction left unmatched. CDR3 nucleotides: TGTGCCAGCAGTATCCCAGGGGGACAGTGGCGGATCCTTTACGAGCAGTACTTC. This translates into CASSIPGGQWRILYEQYF.

The rearrangement links TRBV30 to TRBJ2-4, with D possibly matching TRBD2 (6 bases). The germline V gene has CDR1 GTSNPN and CDR2 SVGIG (reference sequence). The CDR3 loop spans 16 amino acids. Trimming took off 2 bases at V and 0 bases at J, with 14 bases between the two ends. This CDR3 is CAWSRGTDSAKNIQYF. The CDR3 region has the DNA TGTGCCTGGAGTCGAGGGACTGATTCAGCCAAAAACATTCAGTACTTC.

CDR3 DNA sequence: TGTGCCAGCAGTAACCTCGGGGGGGTCGGGAACACTGAAGCTTTCTTT. It specifies CASSNLGGVGNTEAFF. The chain uses TRBV6-6 and TRBJ1-1; D may be TRBD1 (5 bases). CDR3 length: 16 amino acids. With 5 bases removed from V and 1 base from J, the gap between germline ends came to 17 bases. Germline CDR1 MNHNY, CDR2 SVGAGI (reference sequence).

The chain employs TRBV5-1 and TRBJ2-5; D gene ambiguous. Germline-derived CDR1 and CDR2 are SGHRS and YFSETQ. Trimming removed 3 bases at V and 5 bases at J, with 8 bases between. The length of the CDR3 is 12 residues. Written as DNA, the CDR3 is TGCGCCAGCAGCTCTGATGAGGAGACCCAGTACTTC. Its protein product is CASSSDEETQYF.

This sequence joins TRBV5-4 and TRBJ2-7; maybe TRBD1 (6 bases). Germline lookup yields CDR1 SGHNT and CDR2 YYREEE (reference sequence). Trimming cost V 5 bases and J 5 bases, with 23 bases left between them. CDR3 length: 16 residues. CDR3 sequence reads: CASRKDRRVMLDEQYF. The CDR3 DNA reads as TGTGCCAGCAGAAAGGACAGACGAGTTATGCTCGACGAGCAGTACTTC.

V usage is TRBV9 and J usage is TRBJ1-2, with TRBD1 identical over 7 bases. This CDR3 has 19 amino acids. Trimming at V came to 0 bases and at J to 4 bases, leaving 18 bases not matched to a gene. CDR1 SGDLS and CDR2 YYNGEE come from the germline V gene. CDR3 DNA: TGTGCCAGCAGCGTAGGGTCAGGGGGATGGTACCTTCGTGGCTATGGCTACACCTTC. Translation: CASSVGSGGWYLRGYGYTF.